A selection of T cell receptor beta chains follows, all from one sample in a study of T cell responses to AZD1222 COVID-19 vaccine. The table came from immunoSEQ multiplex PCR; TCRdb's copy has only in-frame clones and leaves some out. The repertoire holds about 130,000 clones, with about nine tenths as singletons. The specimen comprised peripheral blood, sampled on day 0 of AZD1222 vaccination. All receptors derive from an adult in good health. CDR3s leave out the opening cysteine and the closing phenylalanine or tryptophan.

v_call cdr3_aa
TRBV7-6 ASSLGTGADSYEQY
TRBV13 ASRTRQGRDEQF
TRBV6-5 ASSLGREQY
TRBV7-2 ASSSFAGGSYEQY
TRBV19 ASSPGTANEKLF
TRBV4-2 ASSPGLAGVNGELF
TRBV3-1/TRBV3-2 ASRQGREAF
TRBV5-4 ASSSGLAASGGQF
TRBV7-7 ASSPGLPTETQY
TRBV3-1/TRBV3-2 ASSIYRGSRGYT
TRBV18 ASSPSRSGGVNTEAF
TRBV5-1 ASSQRQGPLTGELF
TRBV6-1 ASSEAGGRSNSPLH
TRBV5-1 ASSMGDRGENEKLF
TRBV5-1 ASSLVAESEKLF
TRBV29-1 SVTEFA
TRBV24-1 ATSDGGTNTDTQY
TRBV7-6 ASSLVGGGEFNEQF
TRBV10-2 ASSEGGREPQF
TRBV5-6 ASSKDRDNEQY
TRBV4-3 ASSQVLAGEGGELF
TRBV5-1 ASSLGVADQPQH
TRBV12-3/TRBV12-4 ASSHPSDRVAF
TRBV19 ASSIWVGGTDTQY
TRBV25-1 ASSDVGVSGNTIY
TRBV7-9 ASSPRTVNTEAF
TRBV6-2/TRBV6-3 ASSRLGGETQY
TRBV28 ASGLEDIQY
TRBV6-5 ASSPRRYSNQPQH